This T cell receptor beta chain was recovered during a study of T cell responses to AZD1222 COVID-19 vaccine (dated by TCRdb to the early 2020s). Concerning the study at large: A total of approximately 230 trial participants underwent TCR sequencing, of whom 207 received two doses of AZD1222 and some 26 received two doses of the MenACWY control vaccine. Trial participants were enrolled by age into 18-55, 56-69 and 70-plus year subgroups, with approximately 150, 28 and 58 TCR-sequenced participants respectively. What the work shows at the level of the full study, not this receptor alone: Most participants were white British and females outnumbered males, and the authors suggested that clonal diversity may have been underestimated. Only a handful of AZD1222 recipients were SARS-CoV-2 seropositive at baseline, limiting conclusions about previously exposed vaccinees. Nearly half of unique spike-specific TCRs reportedly recognized epitopes outside regions mutated in the B.1.351 and B.1.1.7 variants. The 56-69-year group was small, and its depth increase did not reach significance, likely because of low power. The vaccine-associated CD4 TCRs covered the entire spike protein, and the dominant responses fell in regions 160-218 and 743-854. No day 14 peak-response samples were available, so repertoires were characterized only after the peak T cell response. After two AZD1222 doses, spike-specific TCR breadth and depth were significantly higher than at day 0 and than in MenACWY recipients.

The CDR3 regions of human TCRbeta chains were subjected to immunosequencing. Processing in the source paper ran as follows. Repertoire TCRs were checked for matches against a reference library of SARS-CoV-2-specific TCRs that had been generated using the MIRA antigen-specificity platform. Breadth meant the fraction of unique TCRs that were SARS-CoV-2-associated, whereas depth meant the fraction of total T cells that were SARS-CoV-2-associated. Using the MIRA data, every spike-specific TCR was mapped to the spike region that the TCR reacted to and assigned to either a CD4 or a CD8 class. Log10-transformed breadth and depth values were compared by one-way ANOVA with Sidak's multiple comparisons tests. TCRdb took this table from immuneACCESS and kept in-frame rearrangements with V and J called. Such tables lack part of the clones; where checked against another copy, unresolved V genes explain under half of the gap, and the rest is unexplained. V and J calls and clone size are given by that table; D and trimming were obtained from the DNA. The sample contains more than 70,000 clones, less than 90% of them found a single time. Around 5% of the sample lies in the top ten.

Spanning cysteine to phenylalanine, the CDR3 consists of 15 amino acids. CDR3 DNA only is kept here, 45 bases in frame from base 1. Here V drops 1 base and J drops 8 bases, and the junction holds 9 bases not matched to any gene. CDR1 and CDR2 (SEHNR, FQNEAQ) derive from the germline V gene (reference sequence). This clone was recorded once. The clone's antigen remains unknown. Per-base quality was not reported, and no clone a single base away is much larger than it. In light of the paper, this sample's time point label describes: about 28 days (+/-7) after the second vaccine dose. Because spike-specific TCR depth and breadth did not differ between the two schedules, AZD1222 recipients who got a second dose at roughly 4 weeks were pooled with those who got a second dose at roughly 12 weeks. Vaccinee samples were obtained from the UK trials COV001 and COV002, which included a single-blind randomized controlled phase 2/3 trial of AZD1222 (ChAdOx1 nCoV-19) in healthy adults. Trial participant PBMC samples were collected at day 0 and day 28 after the second dose for TCRbeta chain sequencing.

This sequence uses TRBV7-9 and TRBJ2-3; TRBD1 fits 7 bases in the junction. Sequencing used peripheral blood, obtained 28 days after the second AZD1222 dose. The TCR sequence derives from an adult who received the AZD1222 COVID-19 vaccine. The DNA is TGTGCCAGCAGCTTAGACCAGGGGGTGAGGGCTACGCAGTATTTT. Its amino acids are CASSLDQGVRATQYF.